These 21 T cell receptor beta chains were sequenced from one sample in a study of technical replicates of blood from a few donors. The protocol was immunoSEQ multiplex PCR, while the TCRdb copy is restricted to in-frame clones and leaves out a portion. The top ten hold roughly 0.35% of the sample, which has tens of thousands of clones, approximately 96% seen once. Sequencing used T cells isolated from PBMCs. The receptors stem from a human donor in good health.

About this clone itself: The germline gene is not matched at one end of the junction; a read error may be the cause. The V and J genes are TRBV6-1 and TRBJ1-2; TRBD1 matches at 10 bases. This CDR3 is 16 amino acids long. Germline loops: CDR1 MNHNS, CDR2 SASEGT. The CDR3 loop is CASSQARQGASVGYTF. CDR3 bases: TGTGCCAGCAGTCAAGCTCGACAGGGGGCATCGGTTGGCTACACCTTC.

The chain has TRBV27 and TRBJ2-1, with 12 bases fitting TRBD2. This CDR3 comprises 14 residues. With 2 bases clipped from V and 9 bases from J, the junction kept 2 bases outside the gene matches. CDR1 is MNHEY, CDR2 SMNVEV, per germline (reference sequence). CDR3 coding DNA: TGTGCCAGCAGTTTACCTAGCGGGAGGGTTGAGCAGTTCTTC. Encoded protein: CASSLPSGRVEQFF.

The CDR3 nucleotides read TGTGCCAGCAGTCCTTGGACAGGAACCTACGAGCAGTACTTC. Its protein product is CASSPWTGTYEQYF. This chain joins TRBV27 and TRBJ2-7, with 7 bases lining up with TRBD1. V shed 5 bases and J 2 bases; nucleotides not matched to a gene: 6. Germline CDR1 reads MNHEY; CDR2 reads SMNVEV (reference sequence). This CDR3 contains 14 residues.

The table lists this clone with a count of one. The chain employs TRBV7-9 and TRBJ1-1; maybe TRBD1 (5 bases). Trimming pared 1 base from V and 9 bases from J, leaving 15 bases between. Germline lookup yields CDR1 SEHNR and CDR2 FQNEAQ (reference sequence). The CDR3 runs 14 residues. Here the CDR3 reads CASSLGAGKKQAFF. CDR3 nucleotides: TGTGCCAGCAGCTTAGGGGCAGGGAAAAAACAAGCTTTCTTT.

This sequence joins TRBV11-3 and TRBJ2-1; D gene unclear. The ends were cut back, 5 bases at V and 5 bases at J, with 16 bases in the middle. CDR1 and CDR2 from the germline V gene are SGHNT and YENEEA. The CDR3 is made up of 15 amino acids. The CDR3 nucleotides read TGTGCCAGCAGCCTTGACACCGCCTTCGACAATGAGCAGTTCTTC. It codes for CASSLDTAFDNEQFF.

The gene calls are TRBV5-1 and TRBJ2-1, with 9 bases lining up with TRBD2. The CDR3 consists of 16 residues. The V gene end was trimmed by 2 bases and the J gene end by 3 bases; junction bases not matched to a gene: 6. The germline CDR1 and CDR2 sequences are SGHRS and YFSETQ. For the CDR3, the DNA is TGCGCCAGCAGCTTTTCAGCGGGAGGCGGCTACAATGAGCAGTTCTTC. Amino acid sequence: CASSFSAGGGYNEQFF.

The chain is built from TRBV28 and TRBJ1-4; no clear D. The CDR3 loop spans 12 amino acids. Trimming removed 8 bases at V and 7 bases at J, with 11 bases between. Germline CDR1 MDHEN, CDR2 SYDVKM. CDR3 region: CASRGGGEKLFF. For the CDR3, the DNA is TGTGCCAGCCGGGGTGGAGGTGAAAAACTGTTTTTT.

The V call is TRBV5-4, the J call TRBJ2-3, with 7 nucleotides matching TRBD2. The CDR3 is 13 amino acids. Germline lookup yields CDR1 SGHNT and CDR2 YYREEE (reference sequence). The trim removed 6 bases at V and 5 bases at J, leaving 6 bases unmatched. The CDR3 loop is CASKAGEVDTQYF. The CDR3 nucleotides read TGTGCCAGCAAGGCGGGAGAAGTAGATACGCAGTATTTT.

V gene TRBV7-2 combines with J gene TRBJ2-2, with TRBD2 identical over 8 bases. The CDR3 runs 15 residues. Germline V gene lookup returns CDR1 SGHTA and CDR2 FQGNSA. J was trimmed by 8 bases and V by 6 bases; bases with no gene match: 11. The CDR3 coding sequence is TGTGCCAGCAGTTGGGGAGCGGGAGAAGTTGGGGAGCTGTTTTTT. This sequence encodes CASSWGAGEVGELFF. The whole variable domain, remainder taken from reference TRBV7-2 and TRBJ2-2, is GAGVSQSPSNKVTEKGKDVELRCDPISGHTALYWYRQSLGQGLEFLIYFQGNSAPDKSGLPSDRFSAERTGGSVSTLTIQRTQQEDSAVYLCASSWGAGEVGELFFGEGSRLTVL.

The chain joins TRBV19 to TRBJ1-5; D is undetermined. V dropped 0 bases and J dropped 9 bases, with 15 bases sitting between them. This CDR3 is built from 15 residues. Per the germline V gene, CDR1 is LNHDA and CDR2 is SQIVND (reference sequence). The chain's CDR3 is CASSIDREGPWPQHF. CDR3 nucleotide sequence: TGTGCCAGTAGTATAGATAGGGAGGGCCCATGGCCCCAGCATTTT.

This rearrangement joins TRBV29-1 to TRBJ2-1, with TRBD2 matching 9 bases. The CDR3 is 13 residues long. V lost 6 bases and J lost 4; bases outside the gene matches: 4. Germline V gives CDR1 SQVTM, CDR2 ANQGSEA. The DNA for the CDR3 is TGCAGCGTAAGCGGGGGGAGTTACAATGAGCAGTTCTTC. Translated, it gives CSVSGGSYNEQFF.

The CDR3 DNA sequence: TGTGCCAGCAGTTACTCGATTTGGGACAGCAGTGAAAAACTGTTTTTT. Translated: CASSYSIWDSSEKLFF. The chain joins TRBV6-5 to TRBJ1-4, with 7 bases matching TRBD1. The CDR3 is 16 residues long. Germline-derived CDR1 and CDR2 are MNHEY and SVGAGI. The V and J ends lost 0 bases and 7 bases, in that order; junction bases with no gene match: 8.

In the case of this clone: The junction shows a germline mismatch at one end, possibly a read error. The gene calls are TRBV19 and TRBJ2-7; the D is unclear. CDR3 length: 15 amino acids. CDR1 and CDR2 from the germline V gene are LNHDA and SQIVND (reference sequence). CDR3 amino acids: CASSVDRDNSYEQYF. In DNA form, the CDR3 reads TGTGCCAGTAGTGTAGACCGTGATAACAGCTACGAGCAGTACTTC.

The rearrangement links TRBV30 to TRBJ2-1; maybe TRBD2 (6 bases). Per the germline V gene, CDR1 is GTSNPN and CDR2 is SVGIG (reference sequence). The CDR3 covers 14 residues. Trimming removed 1 base at V and 4 bases at J, with 11 bases between. CDR3 sequence (DNA): TGTGCCTGGAGTGAGCTAGCGACTTACAATGAGCAGTTCTTC. This codes for CAWSELATYNEQFF.

The chain employs TRBV19 and TRBJ2-7, with TRBD1 matching 8 bases. J gave up 2 bases and V 3 bases, and 3 bases lay outside the gene matches. Germline CDR1 LNHDA, CDR2 SQIVND (reference sequence). This CDR3 comprises 14 residues. CDR3 sequence: CASSIRDRPYEQYF. In DNA form, the CDR3 reads TGTGCCAGTAGTATTAGGGACAGGCCCTACGAGCAGTACTTC.

V and J are TRBV19 and TRBJ1-5; D is perhaps TRBD1 (5 bases). There are 14 residues in the CDR3. Germline CDR1 and CDR2: LNHDA and SQIVND (reference sequence). Trimming cost V 7 bases and J 6 bases, with 16 bases left between them. The CDR3 loop is CASTYAGSSQPQHF. CDR3 nucleotides: TGTGCCAGTACCTATGCAGGGTCAAGTCAGCCCCAGCATTTT.

The chain combines TRBV2 with TRBJ2-7, with 9 nucleotides matching TRBD2. The CDR3 totals 15 residues. Germline CDR1 SNHLY, CDR2 FYNNEI. The V gene end was trimmed by 3 bases and the J gene end by 0 bases; junction bases not matched to a gene: 3. The CDR3 bases are TGTGCCAGCAGTGAGCTAGCGGGATACTCCTACGAGCAGTACTTC. Encoded protein: CASSELAGYSYEQYF.

V and J are TRBV28 and TRBJ1-2, with D perhaps TRBD1 (5 bases). The V end lost 4 bases, the J end lost 4 bases, and 19 bases lay between the germline ends. The CDR3 spans 16 residues. Germline CDR1 and CDR2: MDHEN and SYDVKM. CDR3 sequence: CASSSPGGYSLYGYTF. The CDR3 coding sequence is TGTGCCAGCAGTTCCCCTGGGGGGTACTCCCTCTATGGCTACACCTTC.

This clone showed up just a few times. This rearrangement joins TRBV2 to TRBJ2-7; the D is unclear. V was trimmed by 4 bases and J by 0 bases, leaving 7 bases between them. CDR1 is SNHLY and CDR2 is FYNNEI in the germline V gene. This CDR3 region has 13 residues. The CDR3 nucleotides read TGTGCCAGCAGTGGAGACAACTCCTACGAGCAGTACTTC. This codes for CASSGDNSYEQYF.

The chain combines TRBV28 with TRBJ1-3, with 7 bases that match TRBD1. V lost 4 bases and J lost 3; bases outside the gene matches: 6. This CDR3 is 15 amino acids long. Germline assignment: CDR1 MDHEN and CDR2 SYDVKM. The CDR3, as DNA: TGTGCCAGCAGTTCGGCAGGGGGGATTGGAAACACCATATATTTT. Its protein is CASSSAGGIGNTIYF.

This chain uses TRBV7-3 with TRBJ2-1, with D perhaps matching TRBD2 (6 bases). V lost 2 bases, J lost 7 bases, and 9 bases lay in between. This CDR3 is built from 13 residues. CDR1 SGHTA and CDR2 FQGTGA come from the germline V gene. As DNA, the CDR3 is TGTGCCAGCAGCTTAGATGGGAGGAATGAGCAGTTCTTC. Protein sequence: CASSLDGRNEQFF.